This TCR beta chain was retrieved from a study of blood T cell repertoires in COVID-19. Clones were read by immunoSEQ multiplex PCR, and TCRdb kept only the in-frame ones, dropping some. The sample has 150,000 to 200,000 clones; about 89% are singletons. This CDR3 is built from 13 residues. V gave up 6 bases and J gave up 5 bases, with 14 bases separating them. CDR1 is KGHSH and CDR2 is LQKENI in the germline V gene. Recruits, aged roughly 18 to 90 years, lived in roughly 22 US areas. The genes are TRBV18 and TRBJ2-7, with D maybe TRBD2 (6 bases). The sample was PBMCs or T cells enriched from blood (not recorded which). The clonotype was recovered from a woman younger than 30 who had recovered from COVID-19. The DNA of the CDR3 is TGTGCCAGCTCGGGGGGTCGGTCAGACGAGCAGTACTTC. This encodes CASSGGRSDEQYF.